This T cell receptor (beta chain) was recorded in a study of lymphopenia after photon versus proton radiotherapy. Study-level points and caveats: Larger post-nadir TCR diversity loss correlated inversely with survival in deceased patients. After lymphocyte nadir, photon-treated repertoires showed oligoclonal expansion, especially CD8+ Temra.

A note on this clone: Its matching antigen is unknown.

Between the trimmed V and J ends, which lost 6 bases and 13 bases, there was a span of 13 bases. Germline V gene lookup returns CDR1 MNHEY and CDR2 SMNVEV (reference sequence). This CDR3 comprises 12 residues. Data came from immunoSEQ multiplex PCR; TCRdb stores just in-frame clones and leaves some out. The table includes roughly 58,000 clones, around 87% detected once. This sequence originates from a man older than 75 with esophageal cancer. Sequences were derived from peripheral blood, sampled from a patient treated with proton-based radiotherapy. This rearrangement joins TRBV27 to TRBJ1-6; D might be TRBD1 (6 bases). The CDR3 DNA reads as TGTGCCAGCAGGTCACAGGGCTCGCCCCTCCACTTT. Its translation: CASRSQGSPLHF.